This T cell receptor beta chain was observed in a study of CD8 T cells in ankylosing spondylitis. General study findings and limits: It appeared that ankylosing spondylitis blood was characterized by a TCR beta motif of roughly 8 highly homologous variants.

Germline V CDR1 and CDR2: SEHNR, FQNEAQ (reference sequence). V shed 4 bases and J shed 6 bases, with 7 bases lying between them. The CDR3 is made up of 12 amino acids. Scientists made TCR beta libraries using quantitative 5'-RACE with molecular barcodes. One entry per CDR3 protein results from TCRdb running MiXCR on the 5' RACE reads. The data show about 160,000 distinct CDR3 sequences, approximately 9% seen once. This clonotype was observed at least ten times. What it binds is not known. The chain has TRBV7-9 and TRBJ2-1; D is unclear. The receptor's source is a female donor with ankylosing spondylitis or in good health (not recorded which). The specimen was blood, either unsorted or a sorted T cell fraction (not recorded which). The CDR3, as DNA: TGTGCCAGCAGCTCTTTGGGCAATGAGCAGTTCTTC. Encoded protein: CASSSLGNEQFF. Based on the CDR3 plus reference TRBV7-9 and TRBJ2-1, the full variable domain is DTGVSQNPRHKITKRGQNVTFRCDPISEHNRLYWYRQTLGQGPEFLTYFQNEAQLEKSRLLSDRFSAERPKGSFSTLEIQRTEQGDSAMYLCASSSLGNEQFFGPGTRLTVL.